The rows below give T cell receptor beta chains drawn from one sample of a study of T cells in Graves' hyperthyroidism and ophthalmopathy. A single record per CDR3 protein comes from TCRdb applying MiXCR to the multiplex PCR reads. The table records 210,000 or so distinct CDR3 sequences, 15% to 20% of them present only once. The specimen was blood. Receptors were obtained from a man aged 50-59 years with Graves' hyperthyroidism. Both conserved end residues are part of each CDR3. The D gene is left open where the match is weak. Expanded clones get a size class; other rows say once, few or many, or leave the size out.

TRBV24-1	TRBD1	TRBJ1-1	many	TGTGCCACCACTAACCCGGGACAGCGGAACACTGAAGCTTTCTTT	CATTNPGQRNTEAFF
TRBV4-1	.	TRBJ2-2	few	TGCGCCAGCACCCACGGGGGAAGGTCCGGGGAGCTGTTTTTT	CASTHGGRSGELFF
TRBV2	.	TRBJ2-6	few	TGTGCCAGCATGGAGAGGGGCTCTGGGGCCAACGTCCTGACTTTC	CASMERGSGANVLTF
TRBV4-1	.	TRBJ1-6	.	TGCGCCAGCGGGGTCCGGACAGACAGGAATTCACCCCTCCACTTT	CASGVRTDRNSPLHF
TRBV2	.	TRBJ1-5	many	TGTGCCAGCAAACGGTCCCTACTATGGGCCCAGCATTTT	CASKRSLLWAQHF
TRBV18	TRBD1	TRBJ1-5	.	TGTGCCAGCTCACCCGAGACAGGGGGGAGACGGCCCCAGCATTTT	CASSPETGGRRPQHF
TRBV7-3	.	TRBJ2-3	few	TGTGCCAGCAGCTTAATTCAGGCCCGGGGCGGGGCAGATACGCAGTATTTT	CASSLIQARGGADTQYF
TRBV27	.	TRBJ2-1	few	TGTGCCAGCAGGCCGCTCTACAATGAGCAGTTCTTC	CASRPLYNEQFF
TRBV3-1	.	TRBJ2-7	many	TGTGCCAGCAGCCAATCCCCCGGGCCAAGCTACGAGCAGTACTTC	CASSQSPGPSYEQYF
TRBV6-1	TRBD1	TRBJ2-7	.	TGTGCCAGCAGGACAGGGGGCCTGGTATACGAGCAGTACTTC	CASRTGGLVYEQYF
TRBV20-1	TRBD1	TRBJ1-1	.	TGCAGTGCTAGATCCAGACAGGGGAGCACTGAAGCTTTCTTT	CSARSRQGSTEAFF
TRBV10-3	TRBD1	TRBJ2-3	many	TGTGCCATCAGTGCGACTGGACAGGGGCCGACAGATACGCAGTATTTT	CAISATGQGPTDTQYF
TRBV9	.	TRBJ2-7	.	TGTGCCAGCAGCGTAAGGGGCAACCGGGGAGGGGGGTCCTACGAGCAGTACTTC	CASSVRGNRGGGSYEQYF
TRBV7-3	.	TRBJ2-2	once	TGTGCCAGCAGCTTAAGGTCCGATGCGAACACCGGGGAGCTGTTTTTT	CASSLRSDANTGELFF
TRBV30	.	TRBJ2-7	many	TGTGCCTGGAGTGCGGGCTACGAGCAGTACTTC	CAWSAGYEQYF
TRBV20-1	.	TRBJ2-7	few	TGCAGTGCTATCTCTGAGGGGGGCCAACTCTACGAGCAGTACTTC	CSAISEGGQLYEQYF
TRBV10-3	.	TRBJ2-7	many	TGTGCCATCAGTGAGTCGAACACCGGGGCAACCTACGAGCAGTACTTC	CAISESNTGATYEQYF
TRBV19	TRBD1	TRBJ1-6	few	TGTGCCAGTAGCATAACAGGGGAGTACTCACCCCTCCACTTT	CASSITGEYSPLHF
TRBV24-1	TRBD1	TRBJ2-4	.	TGTGCCACCAGTGGTAGGACAGGGCCGGACATTCAGTACTTC	CATSGRTGPDIQYF
TRBV24-1	.	TRBJ2-3	.	TGTGCCACCAGTGATCCCGATACGCAGTATTTT	CATSDPDTQYF
TRBV7-9	TRBD2	TRBJ2-1	.	TGCGCCAGCTCTCCCGGGACTAGCGGGAGCGATGAGCAGTTCTTC	CASSPGTSGSDEQFF
TRBV4-3	TRBD2	TRBJ2-1	.	TGCGCCAGCAGCCAAAGGGCCTGGGCTAGCGGGACTTACAATGAGCAGTTCTTC	CASSQRAWASGTYNEQFF
TRBV11-1	.	TRBJ1-6	few	TGTGCCAGCAGCTTTACAAATAATTCACCCCTCCACTTT	CASSFTNNSPLHF
TRBV11-3	TRBD1	TRBJ1-6	.	TGTGCCAGCAGCTTTGGGACAGATAATTCACCCCTCCACTTT	CASSFGTDNSPLHF
TRBV10-1	TRBD2	TRBJ2-3	.	TGCGCCAGCAGTGAGTTCCTAGCGGGAACAGATACGCAGTATTTT	CASSEFLAGTDTQYF
TRBV6-2/TRBV6-3	.	TRBJ2-1	few	TGTGCCAGCAGTTACGCGGTTTGGCCTAGCGACAATGAGCAGTTCTTC	CASSYAVWPSDNEQFF
TRBV12-3/TRBV12-4	TRBD2	TRBJ2-7	few	TGTGCCAGCAGCCCTACTAGCGGGAGAATCAAAGCCTACGAGCAGTACTTC	CASSPTSGRIKAYEQYF
TRBV27	.	TRBJ2-1	many	TGTGCCAGCAGAGGGACGCTAGGCTCCTACAATGAGCAGTTCTTC	CASRGTLGSYNEQFF
TRBV27	TRBD1	TRBJ2-7	many	TGTGCCAGCAGTTCGACAGGGGTCGAGCAGTACTTC	CASSSTGVEQYF
TRBV10-2	TRBD2	TRBJ2-4	few	TGCGCCAGCAGAGGGACTACCCTAGCCAAAAACATTCAGTACTTC	CASRGTTLAKNIQYF
TRBV11-1	.	TRBJ2-6	.	TGTGCCAGCAGCTTAGCGCTCGGGGCGGGAGGGGCCAACGTCCTGACTTTC	CASSLALGAGGANVLTF
TRBV7-2	TRBD2	TRBJ2-5	many	TGTGCCAGCAGCCCCGGGACTAGCAGGTACCAAGAGACCCAGTACTTC	CASSPGTSRYQETQYF
TRBV20-1	TRBD2	TRBJ2-5	few	TGCAGTGCTAGAGGGACTAGGGGTTCCCAAGAGACCCAGTACTTC	CSARGTRGSQETQYF
TRBV27	TRBD1	TRBJ2-7	.	TGTGCCAGCAGTCCGCCCGACAGGGCCTACGAGCAGTACTTC	CASSPPDRAYEQYF
TRBV20-1	.	TRBJ1-4	.	TGCAGTGCTAGAGATCCTACATCTGAAAAACTGTTTTTT	CSARDPTSEKLFF
TRBV9	.	TRBJ2-1	.	TGTGCCAGCAGCGTAGGTCCGAATAACAATGAGCAGTTCTTC	CASSVGPNNNEQFF
TRBV6-1	.	TRBJ2-7	many	TGTGCCAGCAGTTATACGGGGGCGGCGAGCGAGCAGTACTTC	CASSYTGAASEQYF
TRBV4-2	TRBD2	TRBJ2-2	.	TGTGCCAGCAGCCAAGGGCGGGAGTTAACCGGGGAGCTGTTTTTT	CASSQGRELTGELFF
TRBV3-1	.	TRBJ2-5	many	TGTGCCAGCAGCCGCCGGGGGAGGGGGAGCTCCTTGGAGACCCAGTACTTC	CASSRRGRGSSLETQYF
TRBV5-1	.	TRBJ1-1	many	TGCGCCAGCAGTGTTCATGGCATTTCGGACACTGAAGCTTTCTTT	CASSVHGISDTEAFF
TRBV4-1	TRBD2	TRBJ2-5	many	TGCGCCAGCAGCCGACTAGCGGGAGAGCCACAGTACTTC	CASSRLAGEPQYF